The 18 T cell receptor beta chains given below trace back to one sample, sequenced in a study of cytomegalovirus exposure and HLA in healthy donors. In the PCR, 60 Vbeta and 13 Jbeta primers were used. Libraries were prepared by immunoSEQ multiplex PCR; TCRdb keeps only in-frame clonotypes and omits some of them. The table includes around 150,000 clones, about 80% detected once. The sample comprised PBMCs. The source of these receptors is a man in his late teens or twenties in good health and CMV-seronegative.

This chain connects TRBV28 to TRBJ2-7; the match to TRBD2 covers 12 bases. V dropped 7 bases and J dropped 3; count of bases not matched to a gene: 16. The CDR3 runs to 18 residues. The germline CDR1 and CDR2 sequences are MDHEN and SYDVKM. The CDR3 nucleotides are TGTGCCAGCACCCCCGGCGGACTAGCGGGAACCCCCGGCTACGAGCAGTACTTC. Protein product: CASTPGGLAGTPGYEQYF.

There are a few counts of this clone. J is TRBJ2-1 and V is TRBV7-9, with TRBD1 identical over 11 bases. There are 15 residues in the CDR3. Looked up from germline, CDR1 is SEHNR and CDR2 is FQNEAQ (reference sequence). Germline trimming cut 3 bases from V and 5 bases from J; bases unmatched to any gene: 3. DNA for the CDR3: TGTGCCAGCAGCTTGCCGGACAGGGGGCACAATGAGCAGTTCTTC. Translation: CASSLPDRGHNEQFF.

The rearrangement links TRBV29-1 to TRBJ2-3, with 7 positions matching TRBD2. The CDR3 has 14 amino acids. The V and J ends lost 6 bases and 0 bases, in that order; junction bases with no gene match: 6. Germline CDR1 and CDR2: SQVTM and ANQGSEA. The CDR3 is CSVRGDPSTDTQYF. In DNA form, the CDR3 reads TGCAGCGTCCGGGGGGACCCGAGCACAGATACGCAGTATTTT.

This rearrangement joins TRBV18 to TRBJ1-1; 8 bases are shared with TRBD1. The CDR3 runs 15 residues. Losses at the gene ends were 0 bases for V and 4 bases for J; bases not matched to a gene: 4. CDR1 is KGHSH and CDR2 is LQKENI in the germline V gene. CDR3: CASSPPTGVTTEAFF. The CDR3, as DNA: TGTGCCAGCTCACCACCGACAGGGGTGACCACTGAAGCTTTCTTT.

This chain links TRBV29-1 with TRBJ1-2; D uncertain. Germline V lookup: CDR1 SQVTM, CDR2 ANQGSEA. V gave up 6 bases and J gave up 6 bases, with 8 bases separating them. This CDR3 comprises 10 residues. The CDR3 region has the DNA TGCAGCGTCGAGGATGATGGCTACACCTTC. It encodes CSVEDDGYTF.

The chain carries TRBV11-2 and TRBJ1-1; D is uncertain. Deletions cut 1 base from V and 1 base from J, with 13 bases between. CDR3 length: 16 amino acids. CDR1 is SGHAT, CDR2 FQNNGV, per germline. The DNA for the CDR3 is TGTGCCAGCAGCTTAGTAGCTTTTGGCCAGAACACTGAAGCTTTCTTT. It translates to CASSLVAFGQNTEAFF.

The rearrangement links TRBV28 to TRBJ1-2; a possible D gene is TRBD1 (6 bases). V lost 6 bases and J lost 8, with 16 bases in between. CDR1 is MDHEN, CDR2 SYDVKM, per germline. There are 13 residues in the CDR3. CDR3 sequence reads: CASRAPGHSGYTF. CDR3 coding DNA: TGTGCCAGCAGAGCTCCGGGACACAGCGGCTACACCTTC.

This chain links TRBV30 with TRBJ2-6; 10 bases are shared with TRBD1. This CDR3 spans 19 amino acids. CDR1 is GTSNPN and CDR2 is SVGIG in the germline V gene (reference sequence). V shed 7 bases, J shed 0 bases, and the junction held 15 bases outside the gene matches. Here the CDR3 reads CASLPRDRGPGSGANVLTF. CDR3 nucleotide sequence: TGTGCCTCCCTGCCCCGGGACAGGGGACCAGGCTCTGGGGCCAACGTCCTGACTTTC.

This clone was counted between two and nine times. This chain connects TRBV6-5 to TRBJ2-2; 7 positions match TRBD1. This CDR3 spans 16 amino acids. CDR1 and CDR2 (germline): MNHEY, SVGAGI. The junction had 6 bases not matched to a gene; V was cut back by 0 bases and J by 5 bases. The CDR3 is CASSYSPQGLTGELFF. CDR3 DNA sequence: TGTGCCAGCAGTTACTCCCCACAGGGGTTAACCGGGGAGCTGTTTTTT.

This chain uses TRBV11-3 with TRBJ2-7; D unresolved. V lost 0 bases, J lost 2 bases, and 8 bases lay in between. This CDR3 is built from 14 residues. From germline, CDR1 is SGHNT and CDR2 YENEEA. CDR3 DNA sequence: TGTGCCAGCAGCTTAGAGGCCCAAGCCTACGAGCAGTACTTC. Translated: CASSLEAQAYEQYF.

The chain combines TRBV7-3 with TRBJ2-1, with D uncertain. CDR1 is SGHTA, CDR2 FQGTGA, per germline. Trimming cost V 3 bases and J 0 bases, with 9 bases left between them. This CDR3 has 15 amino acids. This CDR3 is CASSFLRSSYNEQFF. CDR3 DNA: TGTGCCAGCAGCTTCCTCAGAAGCTCCTACAATGAGCAGTTCTTC.

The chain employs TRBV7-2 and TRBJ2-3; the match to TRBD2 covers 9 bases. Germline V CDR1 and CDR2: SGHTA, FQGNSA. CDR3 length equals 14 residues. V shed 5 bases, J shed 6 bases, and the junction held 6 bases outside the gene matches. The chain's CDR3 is CASSRSGRVDTQYF. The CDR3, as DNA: TGTGCCAGCAGCCGTAGCGGGAGAGTGGATACGCAGTATTTT.

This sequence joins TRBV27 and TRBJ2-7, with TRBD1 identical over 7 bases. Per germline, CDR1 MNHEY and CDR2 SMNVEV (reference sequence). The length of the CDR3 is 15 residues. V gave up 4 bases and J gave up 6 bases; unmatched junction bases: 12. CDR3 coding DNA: TGTGCCAGCAGTTCTAGACAGGGCTACTGGAGCGAGCAGTACTTC. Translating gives CASSSRQGYWSEQYF.

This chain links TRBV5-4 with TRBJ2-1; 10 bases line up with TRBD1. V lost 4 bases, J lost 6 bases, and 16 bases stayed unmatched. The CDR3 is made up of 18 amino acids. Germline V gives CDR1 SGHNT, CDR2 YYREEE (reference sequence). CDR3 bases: TGTGCCAGCAGCCCCAAAACGAGACAGGGGGCGGGAGGCAATGAGCAGTTCTTC. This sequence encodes CASSPKTRQGAGGNEQFF.

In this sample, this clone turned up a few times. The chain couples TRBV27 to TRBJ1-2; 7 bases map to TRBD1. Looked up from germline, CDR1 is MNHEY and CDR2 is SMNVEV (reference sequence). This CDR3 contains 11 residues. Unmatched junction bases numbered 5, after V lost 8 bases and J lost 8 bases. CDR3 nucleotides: TGTGCCAGCGGCCGGGACAGCGGCTACACCTTC. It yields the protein CASGRDSGYTF.

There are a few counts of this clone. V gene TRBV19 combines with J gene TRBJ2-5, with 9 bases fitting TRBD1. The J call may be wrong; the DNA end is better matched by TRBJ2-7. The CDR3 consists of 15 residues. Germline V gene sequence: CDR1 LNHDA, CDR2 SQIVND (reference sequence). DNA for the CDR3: TGTGCCAGTAGTGCCCCGGGACAGGGTAACTACGAGCAGTACTTC. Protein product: CASSAPGQGNYEQYF.

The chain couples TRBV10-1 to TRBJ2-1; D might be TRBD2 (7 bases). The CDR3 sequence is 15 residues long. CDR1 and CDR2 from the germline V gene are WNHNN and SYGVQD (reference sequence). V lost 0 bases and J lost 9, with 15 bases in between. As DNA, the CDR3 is TGCGCCAGCAGTGAGTCTCCGGGGGGCTCAGGTGAGCAGTTCTTC. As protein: CASSESPGGSGEQFF.

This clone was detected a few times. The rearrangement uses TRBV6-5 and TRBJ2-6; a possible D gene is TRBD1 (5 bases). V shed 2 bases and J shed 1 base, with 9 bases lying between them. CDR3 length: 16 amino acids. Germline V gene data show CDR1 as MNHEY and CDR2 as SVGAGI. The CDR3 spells CASSYVPGSGANVLTF. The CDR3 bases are TGTGCCAGCAGTTACGTCCCAGGGTCTGGGGCCAACGTCCTGACTTTC.